This T cell receptor beta chain was found in a study of regulatory T cells in long-lasting Graves disease. Regarding the study as a whole: TCR diversity was lower in persistent Graves' patients than in newly diagnosed ones.

Library construction for TCR beta used iRepertoire HTBI primers and Arm-PCR of CDR3 regions. As handled by the study authors: Identified segments across samples numbered about 56 TRBV and about 13 TRBJ. One entry per CDR3 protein results from TCRdb running MiXCR on the multiplex PCR reads. Here the V and J calls rest on TCRdb's processing, not on the authors' analysis. The sample holds approximately 540,000 distinct CDR3 sequences, approximately 12% seen once. The time point: newly diagnosed GD, antithyroid drugs for less than 3 months. With RNA extracted from PBMCs as input, the TCR library was made. A note on this clonotype: Its antigen is not identified.

CDR3 length equals 15 residues. Germline CDR1 reads SEHNR; CDR2 reads FQNEAQ (reference sequence). V dropped 2 bases and J dropped 2; count of bases not matched to a gene: 4. Another study also made use of these data, one on T cells in Graves' hyperthyroidism and ophthalmopathy.

This chain links TRBV7-9 with TRBJ2-7; 9 positions agree with TRBD1. The source was peripheral blood mononuclear cells (PBMCs), collected at new diagnosis, from a patient treated with antithyroid drugs. The clonotype originates from a woman between 25 and 40 years old with Graves disease. The CDR3 protein is CASSLKGTGTYEQYF. The CDR3 DNA follows: TGTGCCAGCAGCTTAAAAGGGACAGGGACCTACGAGCAGTACTTC.